Following are 18 T cell receptor beta chains from one sample sequenced in a study of blood T cell repertoires in COVID-19. Using immunoSEQ multiplex PCR, the repertoire was profiled, and TCRdb retains in-frame clones only, with some absent. The sample includes 250,000 to 350,000 clones, around 90% of them seen just once. The sequencing sample was made of PBMCs or T cells enriched from blood (not recorded which). The receptors derive from a woman between 45 and 65 years old who had recovered from COVID-19.

In nucleotides, the CDR3 is TGTGCCACCAGCGGAAACAGGGGCTCTGTGGTCAATGAGCAGTTCTTC. Residues: CATSGNRGSVVNEQFF. V is TRBV15 and J is TRBJ2-1; the match to TRBD1 covers 7 bases. CDR3 length: 16 amino acids. The V segment lost 5 bases and the J segment 6 bases; nucleotides outside the gene matches: 13. In germline, CDR1 is LNHNV, CDR2 YYDKDF (reference sequence).

The rearrangement joins TRBV18 to TRBJ2-5; 9 bases line up with TRBD2. There are 16 residues in the CDR3. Germline CDR1 is KGHSH and CDR2 is LQKENI. Germline trimming cut 0 bases from V and 4 bases from J; bases unmatched to any gene: 6. The CDR3 coding sequence is TGTGCCAGCTCACCACCGGCGGGAGGGACGGGAGAGACCCAGTACTTC. It yields the protein CASSPPAGGTGETQYF.

The chain links TRBV6-1 to TRBJ2-3, with 15 bases identical to TRBD2. In germline, CDR1 is MNHNS, CDR2 SASEGT. The CDR3 is 19 residues long. V gave up 2 bases and J gave up 0 bases; unmatched junction bases: 6. DNA of the CDR3: TGTGCCAGCAGTGAAAAAGGACTAGCGGGAGGGTCTAGCACAGATACGCAGTATTTT. Protein sequence: CASSEKGLAGGSSTDTQYF.

The chain uses TRBV10-3 and TRBJ2-3; D might be TRBD2 (6 bases). Germline V gives CDR1 ENHRY, CDR2 SYGVKD. This CDR3 contains 14 residues. V was pared by 0 bases and J by 9 bases, with 13 bases between. CDR3 DNA sequence: TGTGCCATCAGTGAGTCAAGCGGGCTGCTGACGCAGTATTTT. This gives the protein CAISESSGLLTQYF.

The chain carries TRBV7-3 and TRBJ1-1; D possibly corresponds to TRBD1 (6 bases). The length of the CDR3 is 13 residues. The V gene's germline CDR1 is SGHTA and CDR2 FQGTGA. Trimming took off 4 bases at V and 6 bases at J, with 12 bases between the two ends. The CDR3 loop is CASSSTGPSEAFF. In DNA form, the CDR3 reads TGTGCCAGCAGCTCGACAGGCCCCTCTGAAGCTTTCTTT.

The chain recombines TRBV18 with TRBJ2-2, with a weak D call TRBD2 (5 bases). Trimming removed 0 bases at V and 1 base at J, with 12 bases between. CDR3 length equals 17 residues. The germline gives CDR1 KGHSH, CDR2 LQKENI. CDR3 residues: CASSPPVGGQNTGELFF. The CDR3, as DNA: TGTGCCAGCTCACCACCGGTGGGCGGGCAGAACACCGGGGAGCTGTTTTTT.

J is TRBJ2-2 and V is TRBV5-5; TRBD2 matches 14 bases. V was pared by 4 bases and J by 5 bases, with 1 base of the junction left unmatched. The CDR3 contains 15 residues. CDR1 is SGHKS, CDR2 YYEKEE, per germline (reference sequence). CDR3 residues: CASSRTSGRTGELFF. Here the CDR3 DNA reads TGTGCCAGCAGCCGGACTAGCGGGAGGACCGGGGAGCTGTTTTTT.

The rearrangement uses TRBV30 and TRBJ1-1; TRBD1 matches 7 bases. The CDR3 covers 15 residues. The V and J ends lost 0 bases and 5 bases, in that order; junction bases with no gene match: 9. Germline assignment: CDR1 GTSNPN and CDR2 SVGIG (reference sequence). This chain's CDR3 is CAWSVLRGPGTEAFF. The CDR3 DNA sequence: TGTGCCTGGAGTGTACTAAGGGGGCCGGGGACTGAAGCTTTCTTT.

V gene TRBV11-3 combines with J gene TRBJ2-7, with no clear D. The CDR3 consists of 13 residues. Germline loops: CDR1 SGHNT, CDR2 YENEEA. Trimming cost V 8 bases and J 5 bases, with 16 bases left between them. Written as DNA, the CDR3 is TGTGCCAGCTCTAGAGTGGGTATGGACGAGCAGTACTTC. It yields the protein CASSRVGMDEQYF.

This chain connects TRBV11-2 to TRBJ2-7; TRBD2 aligns across 11 bases. The V and J ends lost 5 bases and 7 bases, in that order; junction bases with no gene match: 13. This CDR3 region has 16 residues. Germline-derived CDR1 and CDR2 are SGHAT and FQNNGV. The CDR3 spells CASSPYPLLAGDEQYF. The CDR3 nucleotides are TGTGCCAGCAGCCCATATCCCCTACTAGCGGGAGATGAGCAGTACTTC.

V is TRBV30 and J is TRBJ1-5; D call uncertain. Trimming removed 0 bases at V and 4 bases at J, with 7 bases between. The germline gives CDR1 GTSNPN, CDR2 SVGIG (reference sequence). The CDR3 has 13 residues. DNA for the CDR3: TGTGCCTGGAGTGTGGAGGAAAATCAGCCCCAGCATTTT. This sequence encodes CAWSVEENQPQHF.

The chain couples TRBV19 to TRBJ2-2; D may be TRBD1 (6 bases). The CDR3 consists of 17 residues. V was trimmed by 6 bases and J by 3 bases, leaving 20 bases between them. Germline lookup yields CDR1 LNHDA and CDR2 SQIVND (reference sequence). This chain's CDR3 is CASSIYTGFADTGELFF. CDR3 DNA sequence: TGTGCCAGTAGCATCTACACAGGGTTTGCAGACACCGGGGAGCTGTTTTTT.

CDR3 region: CASSDPGAEMDRKGSPLHF. In DNA form, the CDR3 reads TGTGCCAGCAGCGACCCTGGGGCGGAGATGGACAGGAAAGGATCACCCCTCCACTTT. V usage is TRBV9 and J usage is TRBJ1-6; 7 positions agree with TRBD1. Germline V gene data show CDR1 as SGDLS and CDR2 as YYNGEE. The J segment lost 10 bases and the V segment lost 3 bases, leaving 22 bases of the junction unmatched. CDR3 length: 19 amino acids.

This clone was seen just once. The chain combines TRBV28 with TRBJ1-1; no reliable D call. V was pared by 3 bases and J by 6 bases, with 17 bases between. This CDR3 contains 15 residues. CDR1 and CDR2 from the germline V gene are MDHEN and SYDVKM. Here the CDR3 reads CASSFPAGLRSEAFF. As DNA, the CDR3 is TGTGCCAGCAGTTTTCCGGCAGGCCTTAGGTCTGAAGCTTTCTTT.

The chain is built from TRBV7-3 and TRBJ1-2; 9 nucleotides line up with TRBD1. The J segment lost 8 bases and the V segment lost 0 bases, leaving 4 bases of the junction unmatched. The CDR3 has 14 amino acids. Germline CDR1 is SGHTA and CDR2 is FQGTGA. The CDR3 DNA sequence: TGTGCCAGCAGCTTAACCCGGACAGGGGACGGCTACACCTTC. It specifies CASSLTRTGDGYTF.

A word on this clone: This sample includes further DNA sequences coding for the same CDR3. The chain has TRBV19 and TRBJ1-2; D is undetermined. Germline CDR1 reads LNHDA; CDR2 reads SQIVND (reference sequence). V was clipped by 7 bases and J by 4 bases, with 19 bases between them. CDR3 length equals 15 residues. The CDR3 here is CASKRFTGEVYGYTF. CDR3 nucleotides: TGTGCCAGTAAACGCTTCACCGGGGAGGTCTATGGCTACACCTTC. Filled out from reference TRBV19 and TRBJ1-2, the complete variable domain reads DGGITQSPKYLFRKEGQNVTLSCEQNLNHDAMYWYRQDPGQGLRLIYYSQIVNDFQKGDIAEGYSVSREKKESFPLTVTSAQKNPTAFYLCASKRFTGEVYGYTFGSGTRLTVV.

The genes are TRBV6-6 and TRBJ1-1; 7 bases fit TRBD1. From germline, CDR1 is MNHNY and CDR2 SVGAGI (reference sequence). The CDR3 is made up of 16 amino acids. Trimming took 5 bases from V and 3 from J; bases not matched to a gene: 12. The CDR3 DNA sequence: TGTGCCAGCAGTGGCGCAGGGGGTGCCTGGGACACTGAAGCTTTCTTT. It yields the protein CASSGAGGAWDTEAFF.

This chain uses TRBV3-1 (or the pseudogene TRBV3-2) with TRBJ2-1; 12 bases fit TRBD2. The CDR3 loop spans 22 amino acids. Germline CDR1 reads LGHDT; CDR2 reads YNNKEL (reference sequence). V shed 1 base, J shed 8 bases, and the junction held 24 bases outside the gene matches. This CDR3 reads CASSQGESVTSGSPPLSDEQFF. In nucleotides, the CDR3 is TGTGCCAGCAGCCAAGGTGAGTCGGTGACTAGCGGGAGTCCTCCCCTATCGGATGAGCAGTTCTTC.